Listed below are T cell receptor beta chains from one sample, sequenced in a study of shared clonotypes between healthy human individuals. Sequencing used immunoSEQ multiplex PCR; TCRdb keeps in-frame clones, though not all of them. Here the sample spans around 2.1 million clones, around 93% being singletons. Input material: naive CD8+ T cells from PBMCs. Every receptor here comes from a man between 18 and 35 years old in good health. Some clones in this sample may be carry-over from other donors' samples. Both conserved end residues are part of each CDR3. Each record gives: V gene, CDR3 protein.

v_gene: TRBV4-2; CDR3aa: CASSPLPGQETQYF
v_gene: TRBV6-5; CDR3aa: CASSWTTAYNEQFF
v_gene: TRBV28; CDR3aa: CASGPLLAKNIQYF
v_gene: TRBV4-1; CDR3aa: CASSQGASGSPYEQYF
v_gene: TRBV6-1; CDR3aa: CASSLGQGGETQYF
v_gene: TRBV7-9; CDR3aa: CASSWTGMYEQYF
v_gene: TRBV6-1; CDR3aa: CASSGREARDEQYF
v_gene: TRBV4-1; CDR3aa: CASSQGWKQYF
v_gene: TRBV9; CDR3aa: CASRGQGSYEQYF
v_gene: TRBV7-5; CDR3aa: CVRSKPGPQETQYF
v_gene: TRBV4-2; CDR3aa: CASSQDRFGNNQPQHF
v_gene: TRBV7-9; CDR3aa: CASSLGESLSYEQYF
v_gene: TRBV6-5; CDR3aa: CASSYSRTGAYEQYF
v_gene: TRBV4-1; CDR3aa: CASSQDSGAGEKLFF
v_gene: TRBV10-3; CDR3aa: CAISSDRVSGYTF